Listed below are T cell receptor beta chains from one sample, sequenced in a study of high-grade serous ovarian cancer treatment subgroups. Clones were sequenced by immunoSEQ multiplex PCR, and TCRdb holds only the in-frame ones, with some missing. In the table there are 15,000 to 20,000 clones, about 76% of which are singletons. The specimen sequenced was tumor tissue. Source of these receptors: a human donor with high-grade serous ovarian cancer. Each CDR3 is given with its conserved first and last residue. D genes are given only for firm matches. Rows may omit the clone size; those that give it use once, few, many or a size class.

v_gene	j_gene	abundance	d_gene	CDR3aa	CDR3nt
TRBV11-2	TRBJ1-2	-	-	CASSSPLIGMRYTF	TGTGCCAGCAGCTCCCCGCTAATCGGTATGCGCTACACCTTC
TRBV11-1	TRBJ1-1	-	TRBD1	CASSPGQGALGTEAFF	TGTGCCAGCAGCCCGGGACAGGGGGCATTAGGCACTGAAGCTTTCTTT
TRBV4-2	TRBJ2-5	-	TRBD2	CASSQAAIAGEETQYF	TGTGCCAGCAGCCAAGCAGCGATAGCGGGGGAAGAGACCCAGTACTTC
TRBV19	TRBJ2-1	-	TRBD2	CASSILGLAAYNEQFF	TGTGCCAGTAGTATACTGGGACTAGCGGCCTACAATGAGCAGTTCTTC
TRBV19	TRBJ2-5	-	-	CASSIGAGRKGETQYF	TGTGCCAGTAGTATAGGGGCAGGGCGTAAGGGGGAGACCCAGTACTTC
TRBV10-3	TRBJ2-1	-	TRBD1	CATGQGAVYNEQFF	TGTGCCACCGGACAGGGGGCGGTCTACAATGAGCAGTTCTTC
TRBV11-3	TRBJ2-5	once	-	CASSLRRGTQYF	TGTGCCAGCAGCTTAAGGCGCGGGACCCAGTACTTC
TRBV7-8	TRBJ2-6	-	TRBD1	CASTDRVGANVLTF	TGTGCCAGCACCGACAGGGTTGGGGCCAACGTCCTGACTTTC
TRBV7-2	TRBJ2-3	-	TRBD2	CASSSQLAGYGDTQYF	TGTGCCAGCAGCTCTCAACTAGCGGGGTATGGAGATACGCAGTATTTT
TRBV7-2	TRBJ1-6	-	TRBD1	CASSPRTGAKSPLHF	TGTGCCAGCAGCCCTCGGACAGGGGCAAAATCACCCCTCCACTTT
TRBV5-6	TRBJ2-5	once	-	CASRRAAKKETQYF	TGTGCCAGCAGGCGGGCCGCGAAGAAAGAGACCCAGTACTTC
TRBV9	TRBJ1-2	-	-	CASSARTGLGYTF	TGTGCCAGCAGCGCAAGGACGGGGCTTGGCTACACCTTC
TRBV19	TRBJ1-2	-	-	CASSMQGFHGYTF	TGTGCCAGTAGTATGCAGGGTTTCCATGGCTACACCTTC
TRBV5-5	TRBJ1-5	-	-	CASRHLPGSNQPQHF	TGTGCCAGCAGACACTTACCAGGGAGCAATCAGCCCCAGCATTTT
TRBV5-1	TRBJ1-5	-	-	CASSLARGAVVQPQHF	TGCGCCAGCAGCTTGGCCCGGGGGGCTGTCGTTCAGCCCCAGCATTTT
TRBV28	TRBJ2-7	-	TRBD1	CASSLWGTGGSYEQYF	TGTGCCAGCAGTTTATGGGGGACAGGCGGCTCCTACGAGCAGTACTTC